The present T cell receptor beta chain was sequenced within a study of shared clonotypes between healthy human individuals (TCRdb year 2020). Study-level background: Two women and a few men aged 18 to 49 years were included in the cohort. To increase sequencing depth and limit assay-specific biases, different laboratories used diverse techniques to prepare libraries and sequence TCR repertoires. For each donor, CD4 naive and CD4 memory were each given three plates, CD8 naive was given two plates, and CD8 memory was given one plate. Leukapheresis yielded between about 0.8 and 8.9 billion PBMCs per donor. Blood TCR repertoires of a handful of healthy adults were deeply sequenced to estimate repertoire size and the extent of clonotype sharing between individuals.

Using the deep immunoSEQ assay, multiplex PCR amplified TCR CDR3 regions from genomic DNA. Extracted genomic DNA from each cell subset was distributed evenly across all wells of several immunoSEQ 96-well plates, and each plate was treated as a replicate. For sorted subsets, each replicate PCR was loaded with about 0.2 ug genomic DNA, equivalent to roughly 30,000 T cell genomes. Purified libraries were quantified with a Qubit 3.0 fluorometer, sized on a Bioanalyzer 2100, and re-quantified with the KAPA Library Quantification kit. Every immunoSEQ 96-well plate was sequenced on a separate single-read 150-cycle Illumina NextSeq 550 flow cell. Turning to the authors' computational methods: Because the immunoSEQ output held only junctional sequences and lacked quality scores, the filtering could not match the filtering applied to full-length reads. To assign V/J genes and CDR3, sequences were annotated using PyIR, a Python wrapper for IgBLAST v1.9, with IMGT germline references. Reads were removed for weak V/J assignments (E-value above 1e-6), missing CDR3, stop codons, out-of-frame junctions, or ambiguous translated residues. V3J clonotypes were defined as sequences sharing the same inferred V gene, J gene, and CDR3 amino acid sequence. To compute the percentage overlap between repertoires, the number of shared unique clonotypes was divided by the size of the smaller repertoire. Three approaches were used to assess repertoire richness: RTK rarefaction, the Chao1 estimator, and Recon v2.1 estimates of unobserved clonotypes. OLGA was used to compute generation probabilities for all TCRbeta clonotypes that the gDNA method yielded from several donors. This immuneACCESS table, as held by TCRdb, lists in-frame sequences with V and J called but not all clones. Of the missing ones, under half trace to an unresolved V gene in checked studies; the others have no known cause. From that table come the V and J calls and clone size; the DNA was used to work out D and trimming. The sample data list some 2 million clones, and approximately 95% of these were observed just once. The top ten hold 0.13% of the sample.

Donors were healthy HIV-negative adults with no recently reported acute infections or vaccinations. Every donor was a Caucasian adult living in Nashville, Tennessee, USA. CD4+ T cells were enriched by magnetic negative selection, after which naive cells were positively selected on CD45RA and the negative fraction was taken as the memory subset. Blood was collected by leukapheresis, and PBMCs were isolated by Ficoll-Histopaque density gradient centrifugation and then cryopreserved in liquid nitrogen vapor phase. Analytical flow cytometry was used to check the purity and quantity of each magnetically sorted T cell population. Genomic DNA was isolated from each sorted fraction and quantified by UV absorbance on a Nanodrop 2000c. What the authors observed across the whole study: Incomplete sequencing was indicated by rarefaction of sorted-subset datasets, despite the large sequencing depth. Across four donors, 4.5% to 6.5% of naive CD4, 3% to 3.5% of naive CD8, under 2.5% of memory CD4, and approximately 0.42% of memory CD8 clonotypes were shared. Naive subsets generally had larger estimated clonotype richness than memory subsets. Compared with non-shared clonotypes, clonotypes shared by all four sorted-subset donors had higher generation probabilities. Only blood was sampled, and tissue TCR repertoires likely differ from those in blood. Pairwise subsampling led to the expectation that sequencing depth would affect the degree of clonotype sharing among donors. Because the study included a small number of donors, the genetic and exposure-history diversity represented was limited.

Relative to germline, V is 5 bases shorter and J is 5 bases shorter, with 19 bases between their ends. Its CDR3 holds 16 amino acids, cysteine through phenylalanine. The sequence is cut down to CDR3 DNA, 48 bases in frame from base 1. Based on the germline V gene (reference sequence), the CDR1 and CDR2 sequences are MNHEY and SMNVEV. This clone is a singleton in its sample. This clone's antigen is unknown. Within one base of it there is no much larger clone, and no base qualities were kept. This clonotype originated in a man between 18 and 35 years old in good health. The specimen sequenced was naive CD4+ T cells sorted from blood. The sample's cell subset or site label, decoded: CD45RA+ positively selected. The rearrangement combines TRBV27 with TRBJ1-5, with no confident D gene call. The DNA is as follows: TGTGCCAGCAGTCCCCGGCGGGATCGCTTGTATCAGCCCCAGCATTTT. This yields the protein CASSPRRDRLYQPQHF.